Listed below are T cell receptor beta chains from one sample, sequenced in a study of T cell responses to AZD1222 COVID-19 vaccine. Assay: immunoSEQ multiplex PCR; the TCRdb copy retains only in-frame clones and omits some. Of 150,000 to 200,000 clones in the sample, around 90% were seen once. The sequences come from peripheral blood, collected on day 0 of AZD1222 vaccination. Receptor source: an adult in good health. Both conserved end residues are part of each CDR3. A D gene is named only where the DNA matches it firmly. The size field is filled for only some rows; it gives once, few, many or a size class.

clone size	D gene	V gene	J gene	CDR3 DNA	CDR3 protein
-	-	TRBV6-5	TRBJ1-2	TGTGCCAGCAGTTACTCACAGGGCTCGGCGAACACCTTC	CASSYSQGSANTF
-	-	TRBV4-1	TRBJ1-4	TGCGCCAGCAGCCAAGAGTATAGCAGGGCGGAAAAACTGTTTTTT	CASSQEYSRAEKLFF
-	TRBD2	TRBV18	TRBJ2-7	TGTGCCAGCTCACCACCGGTCACCGGGAGGGCCTACGAGCAGTACTTC	CASSPPVTGRAYEQYF
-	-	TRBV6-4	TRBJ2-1	TGTGCCAGCAGTCCAGGGGGGGGTTCCTACAATGAGCAGTTCTTC	CASSPGGGSYNEQFF
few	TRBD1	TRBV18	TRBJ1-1	TGTGCCAGCTCACGGACAGGGATGAGGACTGAAGCTTTCTTT	CASSRTGMRTEAFF
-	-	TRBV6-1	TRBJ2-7	TGTGCCAGCAGTGAAAGTTGGTCCTTGGTGCAGTACTTC	CASSESWSLVQYF
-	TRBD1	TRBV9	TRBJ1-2	TGTGCCAGCAGCGTGGCTAGGACAGGGAGGGGAACGTTTTATGGCTACACCTTC	CASSVARTGRGTFYGYTF
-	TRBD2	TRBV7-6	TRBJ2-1	TGTGCCAGCAGCTTAGAGGGTCGCGTGAGACTAGCGGGAGGCTGGAGGAATGAGCAGTTCTTC	CASSLEGRVRLAGGWRNEQFF
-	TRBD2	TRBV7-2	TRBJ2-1	TGTGCCAGCAGCTCTCCATTTAGGGCGGGGGGCAATGAGCAGTTCTTC	CASSSPFRAGGNEQFF
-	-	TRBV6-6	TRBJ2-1	TGTGCCAGCGGTCTGGGCAATGAGCAGTTCTTC	CASGLGNEQFF
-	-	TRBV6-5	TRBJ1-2	TGTGCCAGCATTCCGGGCGGCTCTCACTATGGCTACACCTTC	CASIPGGSHYGYTF
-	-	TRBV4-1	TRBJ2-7	TGCGCCAGCAGCCAAGATGTCCGGGTTATCAGGAGCTCCTACGAGCAGTACTTC	CASSQDVRVIRSSYEQYF
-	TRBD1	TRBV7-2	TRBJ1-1	TGTGCCAGCAGCTTAGGAGGGGGCATCACTGAAGCTTTCTTT	CASSLGGGITEAFF
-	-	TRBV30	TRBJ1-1	TGTGCCTGGAGCCCTAGGGGGGGGATTAACACTGAAGCTTTCTTT	CAWSPRGGINTEAFF
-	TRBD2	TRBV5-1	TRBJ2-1	TGCGCCAGCAGCCCCGGACTAGCGGGAGGGCCAATGCCGTCAGGCGAGCAGTTCTTC	CASSPGLAGGPMPSGEQFF
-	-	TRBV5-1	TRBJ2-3	TGCGCCAGCGCGGCACAAGTCACAGATACGCAGTATTTT	CASAAQVTDTQYF
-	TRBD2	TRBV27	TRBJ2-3	TGTGCCAGCAGTTTTGGGCTAGCGGGAAGTACAACGTACACAGATACGCAGTATTTT	CASSFGLAGSTTYTDTQYF
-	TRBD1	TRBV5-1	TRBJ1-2	TGCGCCAGCAGCCCGACAGGGGGCGCGTCTGGCTACACCTTC	CASSPTGGASGYTF
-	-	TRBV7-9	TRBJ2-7	TGTGCCAGCAGCCCAGCCTACGAGCAGTACTTC	CASSPAYEQYF
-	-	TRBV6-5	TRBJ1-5	TGTGCCAGCAGTTACTCTGGACGGACTAATCAGCCCCAGCATTTT	CASSYSGRTNQPQHF
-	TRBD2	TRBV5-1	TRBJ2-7	TGCGCCAGCAGCTACGGGACTAGCGGTTACGAGCAGTACTTC	CASSYGTSGYEQYF
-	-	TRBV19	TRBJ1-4	TGTGCCAGTAGTATGGGGACCCATACGGAAAAACTGTTTTTT	CASSMGTHTEKLFF
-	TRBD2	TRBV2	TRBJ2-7	TGTGCCAGCAGTGAGCGGGGGTTGGCCTACGAGCAGTACTTC	CASSERGLAYEQYF
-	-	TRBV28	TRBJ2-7	TGTGCCAGCAGTTTCGCCGGCAGCTCCTACGAGCAGTACTTC	CASSFAGSSYEQYF